This T cell receptor (beta chain) was recorded in a study of long-term antiretroviral therapy in people with HIV. V was clipped by 4 bases and J by 2 bases, with 6 bases between them. This CDR3 is 12 amino acids long. Germline V gives CDR1 SQVTM, CDR2 ANQGSEA. At the survey level, the v3.0 immunoSEQ assay was run. Clones were sequenced by immunoSEQ multiplex PCR, and TCRdb holds only the in-frame ones, with some missing. Of 30,000 or so clones listed, around 74% are singletons. The specimen comprised unsorted PBMCs, sampled 3 years after starting antiretroviral therapy. The rearrangement joins TRBV29-1 to TRBJ2-4; D is possibly TRBD2 (5 bases). The source of this sequence is a man aged 45-65 years with HIV. This CDR3 reads CSVVGTKNIQYF. The CDR3 DNA follows: TGCAGCGTTGTCGGGACCAAAAACATTCAGTACTTC.